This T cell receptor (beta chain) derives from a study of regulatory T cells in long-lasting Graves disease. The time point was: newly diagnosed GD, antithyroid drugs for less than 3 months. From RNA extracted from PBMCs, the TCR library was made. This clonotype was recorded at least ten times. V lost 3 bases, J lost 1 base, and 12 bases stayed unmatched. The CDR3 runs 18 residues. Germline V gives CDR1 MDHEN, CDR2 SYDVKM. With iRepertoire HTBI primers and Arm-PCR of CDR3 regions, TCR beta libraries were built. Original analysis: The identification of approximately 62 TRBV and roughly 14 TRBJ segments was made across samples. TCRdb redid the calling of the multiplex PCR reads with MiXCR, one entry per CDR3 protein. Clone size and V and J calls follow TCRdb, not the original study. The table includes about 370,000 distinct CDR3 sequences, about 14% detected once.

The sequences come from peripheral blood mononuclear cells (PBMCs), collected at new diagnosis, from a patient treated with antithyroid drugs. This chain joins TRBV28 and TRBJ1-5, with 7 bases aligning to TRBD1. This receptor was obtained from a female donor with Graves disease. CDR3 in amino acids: CASSFWAGPGGSNQPQHF. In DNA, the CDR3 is TGTGCCAGCAGTTTTTGGGCAGGGCCAGGGGGGAGCAATCAGCCCCAGCATTTT.